This T cell receptor beta chain was found in a study of blood T cell repertoires in COVID-19. Study summary: The analysed material was cDNA or gDNA that came from T cells, B-cell-depleted T cells, or PBMCs.

Per the original data handling: From reference gene primer amplification, estimates of nucleated cell counts were derived. The repertoire was sequenced with immunoSEQ multiplex PCR; TCRdb's copy has only in-frame clones and lacks some. V, J and clone size are those of that table, while D and trimming were read from the DNA. The sample has approximately 280,000 clones, approximately 83% seen once. This clone was counted between two and nine times. The CDR3 spans 14 residues. V was cut by 0 bases and J by 8 bases, with 14 bases left in between. The germline V gene has CDR1 SGHDT and CDR2 YYEEEE. The receptor was isolated from a woman aged 70-85 years with acute or convalescent COVID-19. This chain uses TRBV5-6 with TRBJ1-2, with D perhaps TRBD1 (5 bases). Sequencing input: peripheral blood. CDR3 in DNA: TGTGCCAGCAGCTTGGCCCCCTCCCGGGGGGGCTACACCTTC. Amino acids: CASSLAPSRGGYTF.